The 13 T cell receptor beta chains reported below all come from one sample, sequenced in a study of CD8 T cells in ankylosing spondylitis. General study points: Ankylosing spondylitis blood appeared to be characterized by a TCR beta motif of under 10 highly homologous variants.

For these receptors, no antigen is known. TCRdb re-derived calls from the 5' RACE reads in MiXCR, one entry per CDR3 protein. The sample shows 400,000 or so distinct CDR3 sequences, more than 25% of them seen only once. Sequenced material: blood, either unsorted or a sorted T cell fraction (not recorded which). Receptor source: a male donor with ankylosing spondylitis.

This clonotype was observed a handful of times. V gene TRBV7-9 combines with J gene TRBJ1-1; D gene ambiguous. Germline V CDR1 and CDR2: SEHNR, FQNEAQ (reference sequence). The CDR3 is 14 amino acids. Trimming took 5 bases from V and 1 from J, leaving 11 bases between them. This chain's CDR3 is CASSPRPENTEAFF. The CDR3 DNA follows: TGTGCCAGCAGCCCTCGTCCAGAGAACACTGAAGCTTTCTTT. The whole variable domain, filled in from reference TRBV7-9 and TRBJ1-1, reads DTGVSQNPRHKITKRGQNVTFRCDPISEHNRLYWYRQTLGQGPEFLTYFQNEAQLEKSRLLSDRFSAERPKGSFSTLEIQRTEQGDSAMYLCASSPRPENTEAFFGQGTRLTVV.

This clonotype was counted ten times or more. The chain couples TRBV20-1 to TRBJ2-1; D call uncertain. V was pared by 3 bases and J by 4 bases, with 7 bases between. Germline V gene data show CDR1 as DFQATT and CDR2 as SNEGSKA (reference sequence). This CDR3 region has 12 residues. CDR3: CSASPTYNEQFF. In nucleotides, the CDR3 is TGCAGTGCTAGCCCGACGTACAATGAGCAGTTCTTC.

The chain couples TRBV18 to TRBJ2-4; D ambiguous. CDR3 size: 15 residues. CDR1 is KGHSH, CDR2 LQKENI, per germline. V was cut by 4 bases and J by 0 bases, with 10 bases left in between. For the CDR3, the DNA is TGTGCCAGCTCACTCTCGCGCGAAGCCAAAAACATTCAGTACTTC. It is translated as CASSLSREAKNIQYF.

V usage is TRBV20-1 and J usage is TRBJ1-5; D uncertain. Trimming took off 0 bases at V and 0 bases at J, with 15 bases between the two ends. There are 17 residues in the CDR3. From germline, CDR1 is DFQATT and CDR2 SNEGSKA (reference sequence). CDR3 amino acids: CSARDPVGRNSNQPQHF. The DNA of the CDR3 is TGCAGTGCTAGAGATCCAGTCGGGCGAAATAGCAATCAGCCCCAGCATTTT.

CDR3 protein: CASSLGALTGYGYTF. The CDR3 DNA sequence: TGTGCCAGCAGCTTAGGAGCTCTCACCGGCTATGGCTACACCTTC. The V call is TRBV7-8, the J call TRBJ1-2; no clear D gene. The germline V gene encodes CDR1 SGHVS and CDR2 FQNEAQ. The CDR3 loop spans 15 amino acids. Trimming pared 1 base from V and 4 bases from J, leaving 13 bases between.

The genes are TRBV12-3 or TRBV12-4 and TRBJ2-2; 16 bases fit TRBD2. The CDR3 runs to 17 residues. V was clipped by 6 bases and J by 4 bases; unmatched bases: 5. CDR3 region: CASSPGTSGRATGELFF. The CDR3 DNA reads as TGTGCCAGCAGCCCCGGGACTAGCGGGAGGGCCACCGGGGAGCTGTTTTTT.

The chain joins TRBV7-9 to TRBJ2-3, with D tentatively TRBD2 (6 bases). The germline V and J ends were trimmed by 5 bases and 0 bases, with 12 bases remaining between them. Germline-derived CDR1 and CDR2 are SEHNR and FQNEAQ (reference sequence). This CDR3 is built from 15 residues. The CDR3 DNA reads as TGTGCCAGCAGCCCTAGGGGACTTAGCACAGATACGCAGTATTTT. Translated, it gives CASSPRGLSTDTQYF.

This chain joins TRBV10-3 and TRBJ1-2; 9 bases line up with TRBD1. Germline V CDR1 and CDR2: ENHRY, SYGVKD. The trim removed 6 bases at V and 4 bases at J, leaving 3 bases unmatched. The CDR3 contains 13 residues. CDR3: CAISWDRAYGYTF. CDR3 coding DNA: TGTGCCATCAGCTGGGACAGGGCCTATGGCTACACCTTC.

This clonotype was picked up a small number of times. This sequence joins TRBV12-3 or TRBV12-4 and TRBJ2-1; D is unresolved. This CDR3 spans 13 amino acids. Trimming stripped 3 bases from V and 8 bases from J, with 11 bases between. The CDR3 region has the DNA TGTGCCAGCAGTTTCGACACGACCGATGAGCAGTTCTTC. It yields the protein CASSFDTTDEQFF.

This clonotype was found many times. V is TRBV28 and J is TRBJ2-3, with 12 bases identical to TRBD2. Germline values: CDR1 MDHEN, CDR2 SYDVKM. Trimming took 4 bases from V and 4 from J; bases not matched to a gene: 15. The CDR3 totals 19 residues. The CDR3 coding sequence is TGTGCCAGCAGTTCACTCATAACTAGCGGGAGGAGCGAGGCAGATACGCAGTATTTT. Its translation: CASSSLITSGRSEADTQYF.

The rearrangement uses TRBV11-2 and TRBJ2-6; TRBD1 matches 11 bases. The CDR3 is 18 amino acids. Losses at the gene ends were 4 bases for V and 1 base for J; bases not matched to a gene: 6. Germline CDR1 is SGHAT and CDR2 is FQNNGV. Here the CDR3 reads CASSSRDRGRSGANVLTF. CDR3 in DNA: TGTGCCAGCAGCTCGAGGGACAGGGGGAGGTCTGGGGCCAACGTCCTGACTTTC.

This clonotype was counted between two and nine times. The chain employs TRBV20-1 and TRBJ2-1; 14 bases are a match to TRBD2. CDR1 DFQATT and CDR2 SNEGSKA come from the germline V gene (reference sequence). This CDR3 contains 16 residues. J gave up 5 bases and V 6 bases, and 9 bases lay outside the gene matches. CDR3 amino acids: CSAWGTSGRGDNEQFF. CDR3 sequence (DNA): TGCAGTGCGTGGGGGACTAGCGGGAGAGGGGACAATGAGCAGTTCTTC.

The gene calls are TRBV29-1 and TRBJ2-2; tentatively, D is TRBD2 (6 bases). This CDR3 region has 16 residues. V was shortened by 3 bases and J by 4 bases, with 18 bases between the two germline ends. Germline lookup yields CDR1 SQVTM and CDR2 ANQGSEA. The CDR3 reads CSVDGWASVGTGELFF. CDR3 sequence (DNA): TGCAGCGTTGATGGTTGGGCTAGCGTAGGCACCGGGGAGCTGTTTTTT.